The 4 T cell receptor beta chains in this list originate from one sample, sequenced in a study of CD4 T cells in relation to SARS-CoV-2 and coronaviruses (dated by TCRdb to the early 2020s). The library was built by means of the immunoSEQ multiplex PCR assay. The table was pulled from immuneACCESS by TCRdb, which kept in-frame rearrangements only. Such tables lose some clones; where checked, under half of the loss comes from unresolved V genes, and the rest has no known cause. For this sample the table gives about 37,000 clones, of which approximately 81% were detected only once. The ten largest account for 3.5% to 5.5% of the sample. The antigens of these receptors remain unknown. Sequencing used naive CD4+ T cells from PBMCs, cultured in vitro. Sample cell subset or site, as interpreted from the label and publication: naive CD4+ T cells isolated by negative enrichment. Every receptor here comes from an adult with COVID-19.

The V gene is TRBV6-5, the J gene TRBJ1-6, with D hard to call. Germline CDR1 is MNHEY and CDR2 is SVGAGI. V lost 2 bases, J lost 4 bases, and 12 bases lay in between. The CDR3 has 16 amino acids. The CDR3 coding sequence is TGTGCCAGCAGTTACGGTACCAAGAATTATAATTCACCCCTCCACTTT. Translating it yields CASSYGTKNYNSPLHF.

The genes are TRBV20-1 and TRBJ1-1; D may be TRBD1 (5 bases). The germline V and J ends were trimmed by 6 bases and 8 bases, with 13 bases remaining between them. The CDR3 is 11 residues long. CDR1 and CDR2 from the germline V gene are DFQATT and SNEGSKA (reference sequence). This CDR3 is CSAYNRQEAFF. The CDR3 DNA reads as TGCAGTGCCTACAACAGGCAAGAAGCTTTCTTT.

This chain links TRBV7-9 with TRBJ2-1; 8 bases map to TRBD2. Germline CDR1 and CDR2: SEHNR and FQNEAQ (reference sequence). The CDR3 has 15 residues. J gave up 3 bases and V 5 bases, and 6 bases lay outside the gene matches. The CDR3 reads CASSALAVRYNEQFF. DNA of the CDR3: TGTGCCAGCAGCGCACTAGCGGTACGCTACAATGAGCAGTTCTTC.

CDR3 nucleotides: TGTGCCAGCAGTACGGGACAGGAGTACAATGAGCAGTTCTTC. Encoded protein: CASSTGQEYNEQFF. The chain couples TRBV6-5 to TRBJ2-1; TRBD1 aligns across 8 bases. Germline CDR1 is MNHEY and CDR2 is SVGAGI. The CDR3 covers 14 residues. Unmatched junction bases numbered 4, after V lost 5 bases and J lost 4 bases.